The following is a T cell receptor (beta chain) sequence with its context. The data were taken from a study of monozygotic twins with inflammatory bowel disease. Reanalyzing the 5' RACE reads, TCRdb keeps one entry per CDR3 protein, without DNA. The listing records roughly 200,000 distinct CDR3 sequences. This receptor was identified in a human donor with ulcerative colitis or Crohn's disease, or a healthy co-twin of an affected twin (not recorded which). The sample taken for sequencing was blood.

The CDR3 loop is CASSWGDSRLNYGYTF. The chain uses TRBV5-1 and TRBJ1-2; checking the TCRdb D call of TRBD1 is not possible without DNA. The germline V gene has CDR1 SGHRS and CDR2 YFSETQ. The CDR3 length is 16 residues.